Listed here are 32 T cell receptor beta chains from one sample, sequenced in a study of blood T cell repertoires in COVID-19. Sequencing was performed with immunoSEQ multiplex PCR; in TCRdb, only in-frame clones are kept and a portion is missing. Of around 75,000 clones listed, less than 85% are singletons. Sequenced material: peripheral blood. The receptors were gathered from a woman older than 75 with active or convalescent COVID-19.

Here the CDR3 reads CAIQGFGRGQETQYF. CDR3 in DNA: TGTGCCATCCAGGGCTTTGGGCGGGGTCAAGAGACCCAGTACTTC. J is TRBJ2-5 and V is TRBV28; D perhaps matches TRBD2 (6 bases). V was clipped by 10 bases and J by 2 bases, with 20 bases between them. This CDR3 region has 15 residues. From germline, CDR1 is MDHEN and CDR2 SYDVKM.

Only a few counts were recorded for this clone. V is TRBV19 and J is TRBJ2-3; 10 bases match TRBD1. Germline loops: CDR1 LNHDA, CDR2 SQIVND (reference sequence). The CDR3 spans 14 residues. V gave up 5 bases and J gave up 3 bases; unmatched junction bases: 2. The CDR3 sequence: CASSLDRGTDTQYF. The CDR3 DNA follows: TGTGCCAGTAGTTTGGACAGGGGGACAGATACGCAGTATTTT.

V and J are TRBV9 and TRBJ1-5; D perhaps matches TRBD1 (6 bases). Germline CDR1 and CDR2: SGDLS and YYNGEE. Trimming shortened V by 0 bases and J by 1 base, and 8 bases separated the two germline ends. The CDR3 is 15 amino acids. The CDR3, as DNA: TGTGCCAGCAGCGTAGGGGACATAAGCAATCAGCCCCAGCATTTT. This translates into CASSVGDISNQPQHF.

This chain uses TRBV7-9 with TRBJ1-5; D may be TRBD1 (5 bases). Per the germline V gene, CDR1 is SEHNR and CDR2 is FQNEAQ (reference sequence). V was shortened by 1 base and J by 1 base, with 11 bases between the two germline ends. The CDR3 is 16 residues long. CDR3 nucleotides: TGTGCCAGCAGCTTAGAAGGGGCCGACAGCAATCAGCCCCAGCATTTT. This encodes CASSLEGADSNQPQHF.

This clone was picked up a small number of times. CDR3: CASSQAVGSTTGNTIYF. CDR3 bases: TGCGCCAGCAGCCAGGCCGTAGGGAGTACCACTGGAAACACCATATATTTT. J is TRBJ1-3 and V is TRBV4-3; no definite D call. The CDR3 covers 17 residues. Trimming stripped 3 bases from V and 2 bases from J, with 17 bases between. Germline values: CDR1 LGHNA, CDR2 YSLEER.

The chain links TRBV6-2 or TRBV6-3 to TRBJ2-5; 8 bases match TRBD2. V shed 0 bases and J 5 bases; nucleotides not matched to a gene: 5. CDR3 length: 15 amino acids. Germline V gene lookup returns CDR1 MNHEY and CDR2 SVGEGT. CDR3 region: CASSYSRGARETQYF. The CDR3 nucleotides read TGTGCCAGCAGTTACTCGCGGGGGGCACGTGAGACCCAGTACTTC.

This chain connects TRBV7-2 to TRBJ1-4, with D uncertain. The V end was cut by 5 bases, the J end by 8 bases, with 18 bases between. The germline CDR1 and CDR2 sequences are SGHTA and FQGNSA. The CDR3 spans 15 residues. DNA of the CDR3: TGTGCCAGCAGCCCGGAGTCTGCAATTCCCGAAAAACTGTTTTTT. As protein: CASSPESAIPEKLFF.

CDR3 DNA: TGTGCCAGCAGTTACACTCCGGGACAGGGAAAGGTCTGGCTCTTCTACGAGCAGTACTTC. It translates to CASSYTPGQGKVWLFYEQYF. This chain uses TRBV6-2 or TRBV6-3 with TRBJ2-7, with 9 positions matching TRBD1. The germline gives CDR1 MNHEY, CDR2 SVGEGT. This CDR3 contains 20 residues. The V gene end was trimmed by 2 bases and the J gene end by 3 bases; junction bases not matched to a gene: 20.

The chain employs TRBV25-1 and TRBJ1-3, with 8 bases aligning to TRBD1. This CDR3 has 15 amino acids. The V gene's germline CDR1 is MGHDK and CDR2 SYGVNS. The ends lost 6 bases at V and 2 bases at J; junction bases unmatched: 6. The CDR3 sequence: CASSPTDRAGNTIYF. CDR3 bases: TGTGCCAGCAGCCCCACGGACAGGGCTGGAAACACCATATATTTT. The full variable domain, in which reference TRBV25-1 and TRBJ1-3 provide the parts outside the CDR3, is EADIYQTPRYLVIGTGKKITLECSQTMGHDKMYWYQQDPGMELHLIHYSYGVNSTEKGDLSSESTVSRIRTEHFPLTLESARPSHTSQYLCASSPTDRAGNTIYFGEGSWLTVV.

This clone was observed a handful of times. Its ends do not fully match the called genes, so a read error is possible. The V call is TRBV7-6, the J call TRBJ1-5, with TRBD1 matching over 7 bases. CDR3 length: 14 amino acids. The germline gives CDR1 SGHVS, CDR2 FNYEAQ. Written as DNA, the CDR3 is TGTGCCAGCAGCCTCCAAGGGGGCAACCAGCCCCAGCATTTT. Its protein product is CASSLQGGNQPQHF.

The J gene is TRBJ2-7, the V gene TRBV4-1, with D maybe TRBD1 (7 bases). Trimming cost V 2 bases and J 6 bases, with 23 bases left between them. The germline V gene encodes CDR1 MGHRA and CDR2 YSYEKL. The CDR3 has 17 amino acids. The CDR3 reads CASSQSPQQGRSSEQYF. The CDR3 nucleotides read TGCGCCAGCAGCCAATCACCTCAACAGGGGAGGTCTTCCGAGCAGTACTTC.

The CDR3 DNA is TGTGCCAGCAGCTTAGCGCTTGGGATGGGGACTGGCTACGAGCAGTACTTC. Protein sequence: CASSLALGMGTGYEQYF. The V call is TRBV7-2, the J call TRBJ2-7; a weak D match, TRBD2 (6 bases). There are 17 residues in the CDR3. Trimming left V 0 bases short and J 3 bases short, with 18 bases between. Germline values: CDR1 SGHTA, CDR2 FQGNSA.

The genes are TRBV3-1 (or the pseudogene TRBV3-2) and TRBJ2-7, with 7 bases that match TRBD1. The CDR3 covers 15 residues. CDR1 and CDR2 from the germline V gene are LGHDT and YNNKEL (reference sequence). The trim removed 4 bases at V and 5 bases at J, leaving 11 bases unmatched. Written as DNA, the CDR3 is TGTGCCAGCAGCCCTTACAGGGGACAGATCGACGAGCAGTACTTC. Translated, it gives CASSPYRGQIDEQYF.

This clone occurred once. The V call is TRBV29-1, the J call TRBJ1-5; 7 nucleotides line up with TRBD1. Germline CDR1 reads SQVTM; CDR2 reads ANQGSEA. The CDR3 totals 13 residues. Losses at the gene ends were 4 bases for V and 3 bases for J; bases not matched to a gene: 3. Here the CDR3 reads CSVGDSYNQPQHF. The DNA of the CDR3 is TGCAGCGTTGGGGACAGTTACAATCAGCCCCAGCATTTT.

The J gene is TRBJ1-4, the V gene TRBV7-9, with D perhaps TRBD1 (5 bases). V was cut by 1 base and J by 0 bases, with 9 bases left in between. From germline, CDR1 is SEHNR and CDR2 FQNEAQ (reference sequence). The CDR3 loop spans 16 amino acids. The CDR3 DNA is TGTGCCAGCAGCTTAGGACAGTTGGCAACTAATGAAAAACTGTTTTTT. It specifies CASSLGQLATNEKLFF.

The CDR3 coding sequence is TGTGCCAGTAGTATAATGGCGGGGAGCTCCTACGAGCAGTACTTC. Its translation: CASSIMAGSSYEQYF. V and J are TRBV19 and TRBJ2-7, with a possible D match to TRBD2 (6 bases). Trimming removed 2 bases from V and 0 bases from J, with 11 bases in between. This CDR3 has 15 residues. Germline V gene data show CDR1 as LNHDA and CDR2 as SQIVND (reference sequence).

This clone was counted only a few times. This chain uses TRBV2 with TRBJ2-2; D not certain. CDR3 length equals 14 residues. The V gene's germline CDR1 is SNHLY and CDR2 FYNNEI. Trimming cost V 6 bases and J 2 bases, with 10 bases left between them. The CDR3 here is CASSGDLNTGELFF. CDR3 DNA: TGTGCCAGCAGCGGAGACCTAAACACCGGGGAGCTGTTTTTT.

This clone was detected a few times. This chain joins TRBV6-5 and TRBJ2-2, with 9 bases aligning to TRBD2. The CDR3 totals 13 residues. V trimming: 6 bases; J trimming: 4 bases; junction bases outside the gene matches: 0. The V gene's germline CDR1 is MNHEY and CDR2 SVGAGI. The CDR3 protein is CASRRGGTGELFF. In nucleotides, the CDR3 is TGTGCCAGCAGGCGGGGGGGCACCGGGGAGCTGTTTTTT.

This chain joins TRBV7-2 and TRBJ2-1, with 8 bases aligning to TRBD2. CDR3 length: 14 residues. Per germline, CDR1 SGHTA and CDR2 FQGNSA. V dropped 8 bases and J dropped 9; count of bases not matched to a gene: 12. The CDR3 protein is CASRRGGFSGEQFF. CDR3 DNA sequence: TGTGCCAGCCGCCGGGGGGGGTTTTCGGGTGAGCAGTTCTTC.

The rearrangement uses TRBV29-1 and TRBJ1-2; D is undetermined. The V gene lost 3 bases and the J gene lost 2 bases, with 19 bases spanning the gap. The CDR3 is made up of 16 amino acids. Germline V lookup: CDR1 SQVTM, CDR2 ANQGSEA. The CDR3 loop reads CSVDGLLEFRNYGYTF. The CDR3 nucleotides read TGCAGCGTTGATGGTCTATTGGAGTTTAGAAACTATGGCTACACCTTC.

This chain uses TRBV9 with TRBJ2-7; maybe TRBD1 (6 bases). Germline-derived CDR1 and CDR2 are SGDLS and YYNGEE. V lost 1 base to trimming and J lost 3 bases, with 8 bases between them. CDR3 length: 13 amino acids. The CDR3 nucleotides read TGTGCCAGCAGCGTAACGGACAGCTACGAGCAGTACTTC. Amino acid sequence: CASSVTDSYEQYF.

The chain couples TRBV19 to TRBJ1-3; maybe TRBD1 (5 bases). The length of the CDR3 is 15 residues. Germline V gives CDR1 LNHDA, CDR2 SQIVND (reference sequence). V lost 4 bases and J lost 0, with 10 bases in between. CDR3 amino acids: CASSRQHSSGNTIYF. The CDR3 DNA is TGTGCCAGTAGTAGACAGCATAGCTCTGGAAACACCATATATTTT.

This chain links TRBV9 with TRBJ2-2, with D maybe TRBD1 (6 bases). Per germline, CDR1 SGDLS and CDR2 YYNGEE. The V end was cut by 4 bases, the J end by 7 bases, with 17 bases between. The CDR3 loop spans 15 amino acids. CDR3 protein: CASSTHREKVGELFF. The CDR3 region has the DNA TGTGCCAGCAGCACCCACAGGGAGAAGGTCGGGGAGCTGTTTTTT.

The gene calls are TRBV27 and TRBJ1-2; 8 bases line up with TRBD1. The germline V gene has CDR1 MNHEY and CDR2 SMNVEV (reference sequence). With V trimmed by 4 bases and J by 6 bases, 7 bases remained unmatched. The CDR3 is made up of 14 amino acids. CDR3 loop: CASSSQTGAHGYTF. The DNA of the CDR3 is TGTGCCAGCAGTTCCCAGACAGGGGCCCATGGCTACACCTTC.

This sequence joins TRBV6-5 and TRBJ2-3; the match to TRBD2 covers 12 bases. The CDR3 is made up of 14 amino acids. V shed 6 bases and J 9 bases; nucleotides not matched to a gene: 7. Germline CDR1 and CDR2: MNHEY and SVGAGI. CDR3 nucleotide sequence: TGTGCCAGCAGAAGGACTAGCGGGGAGGAAACGCAGTATTTT. It is translated as CASRRTSGEETQYF.

The genes are TRBV4-3 and TRBJ2-3; 10 nucleotides agree with TRBD1. Germline V gene sequence: CDR1 LGHNA, CDR2 YSLEER. Unmatched junction bases numbered 7, after V lost 0 bases and J lost 4 bases. The CDR3 covers 17 residues. CDR3 coding DNA: TGCGCCAGCAGCCAAGAGTCATGGGACAGGGGTGCAGATACGCAGTATTTT. Amino acid sequence: CASSQESWDRGADTQYF.

This chain joins TRBV6-6 and TRBJ2-7; TRBD1 agrees at 9 bases. Germline V gene data show CDR1 as MNHNY and CDR2 as SVGAGI (reference sequence). V gave up 8 bases and J gave up 4 bases; unmatched junction bases: 12. CDR3 length equals 15 residues. CDR3: CASGNRDREIYEQYF. CDR3 in DNA: TGTGCCAGCGGCAACCGGGACAGGGAAATTTACGAGCAGTACTTC.

This clone has only a few counts. The chain joins TRBV7-6 to TRBJ2-3; a weak D match, TRBD1 (5 bases). Germline-derived CDR1 and CDR2 are SGHVS and FNYEAQ. The CDR3 runs to 15 residues. Trimming removed 2 bases at V and 5 bases at J, with 14 bases between. The CDR3 is CASSLMVFQGDTQYF. The CDR3 coding sequence is TGTGCCAGCAGCTTAATGGTGTTTCAGGGAGATACGCAGTATTTT.

The V and J genes are TRBV4-1 and TRBJ2-7; 9 positions agree with TRBD2. The CDR3 runs to 15 residues. Germline V gene data show CDR1 as MGHRA and CDR2 as YSYEKL. The V and J ends lost 0 bases and 4 bases, in that order; junction bases with no gene match: 4. The CDR3 bases are TGCGCCAGCAGCCAAGAAATGGGACTAGCTTACGAGCAGTACTTC. Encoded protein: CASSQEMGLAYEQYF.

The gene calls are TRBV6-6 and TRBJ1-2; TRBD1 is a possible D gene (5 bases). Germline CDR1 is MNHNY and CDR2 is SVGAGI (reference sequence). The V and J ends lost 0 bases and 8 bases respectively, with 13 bases between them. The CDR3 runs 14 residues. CDR3 in amino acids: CASSYSGLGGGYTF. CDR3 DNA: TGTGCCAGCAGTTACTCGGGACTCGGGGGAGGCTACACCTTC.

V usage is TRBV2 and J usage is TRBJ1-5, with D unresolved. V was cut by 6 bases and J by 5 bases, with 8 bases left in between. Per germline, CDR1 SNHLY and CDR2 FYNNEI. There are 12 residues in the CDR3. CDR3 in DNA: TGTGCCAGCAGGAGGAATGATCAGCCCCAGCATTTT. Translated, it gives CASRRNDQPQHF.

The rearrangement joins TRBV6-5 to TRBJ1-4, with D unresolved. The length of the CDR3 is 13 residues. Trimming pared 6 bases from V and 4 bases from J, leaving 9 bases between. Per the germline V gene, CDR1 is MNHEY and CDR2 is SVGAGI. The CDR3 protein is CASSPGVNEKLFF. The CDR3 region has the DNA TGTGCCAGCAGCCCGGGAGTTAATGAAAAACTGTTTTTT.